This TCR beta chain was identified during a study of early T cells in non-severe SARS-CoV-2 infection. TCRdb processed the 5' RACE reads anew with MiXCR; each CDR3 protein has one entry. The profile covers around 57,000 distinct CDR3 sequences, with 8% to 8.5% appearing a single time and about 9.4% taken by the ten largest. This clonotype was recorded at least ten times. The V end lost 2 bases, the J end lost 2 bases, and 6 bases lay between the germline ends. The CDR3 runs 13 residues. Germline assignment: CDR1 SEHNR and CDR2 FQNEAQ (reference sequence). The sample was whole blood. The gene calls are TRBV7-9 and TRBJ1-1, with D unclear. The sequence was obtained from an adult who was a healthcare worker with PCR-confirmed SARS-CoV-2 infection or an uninfected control (not recorded which). Here the CDR3 DNA reads TGTGCCAGCAGCTTACCGCCCAACACTGAAGCTTTCTTT. Its translation is CASSLPPNTEAFF.